This entry lists 22 T cell receptor beta chains sequenced from one sample in a study of cytomegalovirus exposure and HLA in healthy donors (TCRdb year 2017). The library was prepared using the immunoSEQ multiplex PCR assay. A mixture of 60 forward primers for TCR Vbeta segments and 13 reverse primers for TCR Jbeta segments was used in the multiplex PCR. Not all clones reach the TCRdb copy of this immuneACCESS table, which keeps in-frame sequences only. Checked studies attribute under half of the gap to unresolved V genes and leave the rest unexplained. The sample has 150,000 to 200,000 clones on record, approximately 78% of them singletons. Over 1.1% of the sample is in the top ten clones. Sequenced sample: PBMCs. The receptors stem from a male donor in good health and CMV-seronegative.

This sequence joins TRBV5-8 and TRBJ2-1; D not certain. The V end lost 4 bases, the J end lost 9 bases, and 14 bases lay between the germline ends. Germline V gene data show CDR1 as SGHTS and CDR2 as YDEGEE. This CDR3 region has 13 residues. Written as DNA, the CDR3 is TGTGCCAGCAGCAGGTCTACTACGGGTGAGCAGTTCTTC. This sequence encodes CASSRSTTGEQFF.

DNA for the CDR3: TGCAGCGTGGGGACTGCCTACGAGCAGTACTTC. It yields the protein CSVGTAYEQYF. V usage is TRBV29-1 and J usage is TRBJ2-7, with D perhaps TRBD2 (6 bases). The V gene lost 6 bases and the J gene lost 2 bases, with 8 bases spanning the gap. Germline V gives CDR1 SQVTM, CDR2 ANQGSEA. The CDR3 loop spans 11 amino acids.

In its sample, this clone was seen a few times. The chain recombines TRBV30 with TRBJ1-2, with 7 nucleotides matching TRBD1. The CDR3 extends over 15 amino acids. Germline trimming cut 0 bases from V and 4 bases from J; bases unmatched to any gene: 8. Germline CDR1 GTSNPN, CDR2 SVGIG (reference sequence). This CDR3 is CAWSVLAGGGYGYTF. The CDR3 nucleotides read TGTGCCTGGAGTGTACTGGCAGGGGGTGGCTATGGCTACACCTTC.

The V gene is TRBV18, the J gene TRBJ2-2; tentatively, D is TRBD1 (6 bases). Germline values: CDR1 KGHSH, CDR2 LQKENI. This CDR3 has 14 amino acids. Trimming stripped 1 base from V and 6 bases from J, with 9 bases between. The CDR3 region is CASSPRQGSGELFF. CDR3 DNA sequence: TGTGCCAGCTCACCACGGCAGGGGTCCGGGGAGCTGTTTTTT.

The V call is TRBV5-4, the J call TRBJ1-1, with 9 nucleotides matching TRBD1. The length of the CDR3 is 17 residues. Germline V lookup: CDR1 SGHNT, CDR2 YYREEE (reference sequence). Germline trimming cut 7 bases from V and 3 bases from J; bases unmatched to any gene: 16. The CDR3 region has the DNA TGTGCCAGCGGCCCAACAGGACAGGGGATTGGGGACACTGAAGCTTTCTTT. Protein product: CASGPTGQGIGDTEAFF. Full variable domain (rest looked up from reference TRBV5-4 and TRBJ1-1): ETGVTQSPTHLIKTRGQQVTLRCSSQSGHNTVSWYQQALGQGPQFIFQYYREEENGRGNFPPRFSGLQFPNYSSELNVNALELDDSALYLCASGPTGQGIGDTEAFFGQGTRLTVV.

This clone was seen only a few times. V gene TRBV6-6 combines with J gene TRBJ1-6; 11 bases agree with TRBD1. V lost 4 bases and J lost 9; bases outside the gene matches: 5. Germline CDR1 reads MNHNY; CDR2 reads SVGAGI (reference sequence). The CDR3 has 15 residues. The CDR3 protein is CASSLGTGGTSPLHF. DNA of the CDR3: TGTGCCAGCAGTTTAGGGACAGGGGGGACTTCACCCCTCCACTTT.

This chain connects TRBV15 to TRBJ1-1; possible D gene TRBD1, 6 bases. Trimming cost V 5 bases and J 1 base, with 11 bases left between them. This CDR3 comprises 14 residues. The germline gives CDR1 LNHNV, CDR2 YYDKDF (reference sequence). CDR3 bases: TGTGCCACCAGCCGGGGACATCCGAACACTGAAGCTTTCTTT. Translating gives CATSRGHPNTEAFF. Together with reference TRBV15 and TRBJ1-1, the CDR3 gives the full variable domain: DAMVIQNPRYQVTQFGKPVTLSCSQTLNHNVMYWYQQKSSQAPKLLFHYYDKDFNNEADTPDNFQSRRPNTSFCFLDIRSPGLGDTAMYLCATSRGHPNTEAFFGQGTRLTVV.

The rearrangement uses TRBV27 and TRBJ1-6; D gene uncertain. Germline CDR1 and CDR2: MNHEY and SMNVEV (reference sequence). The CDR3 is 14 residues long. V lost 6 bases and J 10 bases, leaving 16 bases between the germline ends. The CDR3 coding sequence is TGTGCCAGCAGCGGCGTCGGGTATTTCTCACCCCTCCACTTT. Translated: CASSGVGYFSPLHF.

J is TRBJ1-1 and V is TRBV5-4; D remains unclear. The V gene lost 1 base and the J gene lost 3 bases, with 7 bases spanning the gap. CDR1 is SGHNT, CDR2 YYREEE, per germline (reference sequence). The CDR3 is 13 residues long. CDR3 in amino acids: CASSLSSDTEAFF. The CDR3 DNA follows: TGTGCCAGCAGCTTGTCGAGCGACACTGAAGCTTTCTTT.

The chain carries TRBV14 and TRBJ2-1; 12 positions agree with TRBD2. Trimming at V came to 5 bases and at J to 4 bases, leaving 15 bases not matched to a gene. CDR3 size: 19 residues. The germline V gene encodes CDR1 SGHDN and CDR2 FVKESK. The CDR3 DNA sequence: TGTGCCAGCAGCGATCGTGCGACTAGCGGGAGTAAAGGGTACAATGAGCAGTTCTTC. This sequence encodes CASSDRATSGSKGYNEQFF. Based on the CDR3 plus reference TRBV14 and TRBJ2-1, the full variable domain is EAGVTQFPSHSVIEKGQTVTLRCDPISGHDNLYWYRRVMGKEIKFLLHFVKESKQDESGMPNNRFLAERTGGTYSTLKVQPAELEDSGVYFCASSDRATSGSKGYNEQFFGPGTRLTVL.

The chain is built from TRBV6-5 and TRBJ1-3; tentatively, D is TRBD1 (6 bases). Trimming stripped 2 bases from V and 4 bases from J, with 12 bases between. Looked up from germline, CDR1 is MNHEY and CDR2 is SVGAGI. The CDR3 is 15 amino acids. Written as DNA, the CDR3 is TGTGCCAGCAGTTACCGCGCAGGGGACGGAAACACCATATATTTT. It is translated as CASSYRAGDGNTIYF.

The gene calls are TRBV11-3 and TRBJ2-3; 9 bases are a match to TRBD1. In germline, CDR1 is SGHNT, CDR2 YENEEA. V trimming: 1 base; J trimming: 3 bases; junction bases outside the gene matches: 2. There are 15 residues in the CDR3. This CDR3 is CASSLGDRETDTQYF. CDR3 sequence (DNA): TGTGCCAGCAGCTTAGGGGACAGGGAGACAGATACGCAGTATTTT. The complete variable domain, with remaining parts taken from reference TRBV11-3 and TRBJ2-3, reads EAGVVQSPRYKIIEKKQPVAFWCNPISGHNTLYWYLQNLGQGPELLIRYENEEAVDDSQLPKDRFSAERLKGVDSTLKIQPAELGDSAVYLCASSLGDRETDTQYFGPGTRLTVL.

This chain connects TRBV11-2 to TRBJ2-3; 8 nucleotides align to TRBD2. The V and J ends lost 5 bases and 4 bases, in that order; junction bases with no gene match: 8. CDR1 is SGHAT and CDR2 is FQNNGV in the germline V gene. CDR3 size: 15 residues. As DNA, the CDR3 is TGTGCCAGCAGCCGACTAGCGCAGGGCCCAGATACGCAGTATTTT. This encodes CASSRLAQGPDTQYF.

This chain joins TRBV29-1 and TRBJ2-7; weak D call: TRBD2 (5 bases). V lost 7 bases and J 1 base, leaving 11 bases between the germline ends. This CDR3 has 12 residues. From germline, CDR1 is SQVTM and CDR2 ANQGSEA. CDR3: CSAILGSYEQYF. For the CDR3, the DNA is TGCAGCGCCATACTAGGATCCTACGAGCAGTACTTC.

The table lists this clone with a count of one. The V and J genes are TRBV28 and TRBJ1-5; 7 nucleotides agree with TRBD1. The J segment lost 4 bases and the V segment lost 4 bases, leaving 7 bases of the junction unmatched. Germline V gene data show CDR1 as MDHEN and CDR2 as SYDVKM. The CDR3 runs 15 residues. The CDR3 nucleotides read TGTGCCAGCAGTTCCGAGACAGGGATTAATCAGCCCCAGCATTTT. This sequence encodes CASSSETGINQPQHF.

This clone has more than one count but fewer than ten. The rearrangement joins TRBV6-1 to TRBJ1-2; D is possibly TRBD1 (5 bases). The length of the CDR3 is 13 residues. Germline CDR1 is MNHNS and CDR2 is SASEGT. V was clipped by 3 bases and J by 2 bases, with 7 bases between them. Here the CDR3 DNA reads TGTGCCAGCAGTGATGGGGCCAACTATGGCTACACCTTC. Translation gives CASSDGANYGYTF.

This clone turned up a few times. The V gene is TRBV9, the J gene TRBJ2-7; D is possibly TRBD1 (6 bases). V was shortened by 0 bases and J by 0 bases, with 7 bases between the two germline ends. CDR1 SGDLS and CDR2 YYNGEE come from the germline V gene. The CDR3 is made up of 14 amino acids. The CDR3 spells CASSVEQGSYEQYF. As DNA, the CDR3 is TGTGCCAGCAGCGTAGAACAGGGCTCCTACGAGCAGTACTTC.

The chain carries TRBV6-5 and TRBJ2-5, with 7 bases fitting TRBD1. The DNA matches TRBJ2-7 better at its end, which makes the J call doubtful. Germline values: CDR1 MNHEY, CDR2 SVGAGI. CDR3 length: 14 residues. The CDR3, as DNA: TGTGCCAGCAGCTACCGGGACAGCTCCTACGAGCAGTACTTC. This sequence encodes CASSYRDSSYEQYF.

As regards this clone: Other nucleotide sequences from this sample produce the same CDR3. The chain is built from TRBV6-1 and TRBJ2-5; 14 nucleotides align to TRBD2. The DNA end favors TRBJ2-7, so the J call may be wrong. The CDR3 contains 15 residues. Germline V gene sequence: CDR1 MNHNS, CDR2 SASEGT. CDR3 in DNA: TGTGCCAGCAGTGCGACTAGCGGGGGGGGTTACGAGCAGTACTTC. This sequence encodes CASSATSGGGYEQYF.

The chain employs TRBV7-3 and TRBJ2-2, with D possibly TRBD1 on 6 matching bases. Germline V gene lookup returns CDR1 SGHTA and CDR2 FQGTGA. This CDR3 is built from 16 residues. V shed 6 bases and J shed 2 bases, with 16 bases lying between them. In nucleotides, the CDR3 is TGTGCCAGCAGTCGAGGTGGGGGCACAAACACCGGGGAGCTGTTTTTT. Translating gives CASSRGGGTNTGELFF.

The rearrangement joins TRBV19 to TRBJ1-3; no clear D. Germline V gene lookup returns CDR1 LNHDA and CDR2 SQIVND (reference sequence). The CDR3 spans 13 residues. Trimming shortened V by 5 bases and J by 1 base, and 6 bases separated the two germline ends. CDR3 coding DNA: TGTGCCAGTAGTGAACAATCTGGAAACACCATATATTTT. It codes for CASSEQSGNTIYF.

This clone was recorded only once. The chain combines TRBV7-2 with TRBJ2-7; tentative D call: TRBD1 (6 bases). Deletions cut 0 bases from V and 0 bases from J, with 12 bases between. Germline V CDR1 and CDR2: SGHTA, FQGNSA. This CDR3 comprises 16 residues. CDR3 loop: CASSLAATGSSYEQYF. The CDR3 DNA sequence: TGTGCCAGCAGCTTAGCCGCGACAGGAAGCTCCTACGAGCAGTACTTC.